The 21 T cell receptor beta chains below were found in one sample sequenced in a study of cytomegalovirus exposure and HLA in healthy donors. Method: immunoSEQ multiplex PCR; TCRdb's copy keeps in-frame clones and lacks some. The table records over 85,000 clones, 88% of them present only once. Sequenced material: PBMCs. Receptors were obtained from a woman in her 30s in good health and CMV-seropositive.

This clone came up once. CDR3 loop: CATSRDPTSVSGELFF. For the CDR3, the DNA is TGTGCCACCAGCAGAGATCCTACTAGCGTATCCGGGGAGCTGTTTTTT. The gene calls are TRBV15 and TRBJ2-2; TRBD2 agrees at 7 bases. CDR3 length: 16 residues. V lost 0 bases to trimming and J lost 6 bases; unmatched junction nucleotides: 7. The V gene's germline CDR1 is LNHNV and CDR2 YYDKDF (reference sequence).

V and J are TRBV7-2 and TRBJ2-1; D possibly corresponds to TRBD2 (6 bases). Germline V CDR1 and CDR2: SGHTA, FQGNSA. There are 15 residues in the CDR3. The V gene lost 5 bases and the J gene lost 0 bases, with 11 bases spanning the gap. The CDR3 DNA reads as TGTGCCAGCAGCCGACGGGAGAGCTCCTACAATGAGCAGTTCTTC. Amino acid sequence: CASSRRESSYNEQFF.

The V call is TRBV4-3, the J call TRBJ1-6; 8 positions agree with TRBD1. Trimming at V came to 4 bases and at J to 7 bases, leaving 6 bases not matched to a gene. Germline V gives CDR1 LGHNA, CDR2 YSLEER. There are 15 residues in the CDR3. CDR3 loop: CASSRTGQGNSPLHF. CDR3 DNA sequence: TGCGCCAGCAGCCGTACAGGACAGGGCAATTCACCCCTCCACTTT.

The chain has TRBV7-4 and TRBJ2-3; 8 nucleotides line up with TRBD1. Per germline, CDR1 SGHVT and CDR2 SQSDAQ. This CDR3 is 18 amino acids long. Trimming at V came to 3 bases and at J to 0 bases, leaving 11 bases not matched to a gene. CDR3 nucleotide sequence: TGTGCCAGCAGCTTTATCTACGGTGGACAGGGTAGCACAGATACGCAGTATTTT. Translated: CASSFIYGGQGSTDTQYF.

The chain uses TRBV7-6 and TRBJ2-7; 7 bases line up with TRBD2. CDR3 length equals 14 residues. The germline V gene has CDR1 SGHVS and CDR2 FNYEAQ. Trimming took 5 bases from V and 0 from J; bases not matched to a gene: 4. The DNA for the CDR3 is TGTGCCAGCAGCGAGCGGGACGTCTCCTACGAGCAGTACTTC. Amino acids: CASSERDVSYEQYF.

The chain recombines TRBV14 with TRBJ2-7; 7 bases align to TRBD2. The CDR3 length is 11 residues. V shed 4 bases, J shed 12 bases, and the junction held 6 bases outside the gene matches. CDR1 and CDR2 (germline): SGHDN, FVKESK. In DNA form, the CDR3 reads TGTGCCAGCAGCCTAAGCGGGATGGTGTACTTC. Its protein is CASSLSGMVYF.

This clone appeared a few times. V is TRBV19 and J is TRBJ1-5; 10 bases match TRBD1. Germline V CDR1 and CDR2: LNHDA, SQIVND (reference sequence). The CDR3 length is 13 residues. V was clipped by 9 bases and J by 5 bases; unmatched bases: 4. CDR3 sequence: CASRDRGYQPQHF. CDR3 coding DNA: TGTGCCAGCCGGGACAGGGGTTATCAGCCCCAGCATTTT.

CDR3 nucleotide sequence: TGTGCCAGTAGTGATCTAGCGGGGTCGACGGGGGATACGCAGTATTTT. Its translation is CASSDLAGSTGDTQYF. The chain couples TRBV19 to TRBJ2-3, with 9 nucleotides matching TRBD2. V trimming: 5 bases; J trimming: 6 bases; junction bases outside the gene matches: 12. The germline gives CDR1 LNHDA, CDR2 SQIVND (reference sequence). The CDR3 runs to 16 residues.

This chain connects TRBV7-6 to TRBJ2-5; D is ambiguous. With 4 bases removed from V and 1 base from J, the gap between germline ends came to 7 bases. CDR1 is SGHVS and CDR2 is FNYEAQ in the germline V gene. The CDR3 has 13 residues. The CDR3 DNA reads as TGTGCCAGCAGCTCAACAGCCCAAGAGACCCAGTACTTC. Translating it yields CASSSTAQETQYF.

This chain links TRBV30 with TRBJ1-5; D gene ambiguous. V gave up 1 base and J gave up 2 bases, with 6 bases separating them. CDR1 and CDR2 from the germline V gene are GTSNPN and SVGIG (reference sequence). The CDR3 has 13 amino acids. The CDR3 reads CAWSAFRNQPQHF. CDR3 nucleotides: TGTGCCTGGAGTGCCTTTCGCAATCAGCCCCAGCATTTT.

The chain couples TRBV5-1 to TRBJ1-2; D unresolved. Germline V lookup: CDR1 SGHRS, CDR2 YFSETQ. CDR3 size: 13 residues. The V and J ends lost 1 base and 8 bases respectively, with 12 bases between them. Here the CDR3 DNA reads TGCGCCAGCAGCTTGAACGGGGAGAGGGGCTACACCTTC. The encoded protein is CASSLNGERGYTF.

The chain couples TRBV30 to TRBJ2-5; weak D call: TRBD1 (5 bases). The V and J ends lost 7 bases and 4 bases respectively, with 10 bases between them. The CDR3 spans 11 residues. Germline V gives CDR1 GTSNPN, CDR2 SVGIG (reference sequence). The CDR3 DNA is TGTGCCTCGACAGCCCGAGAGACCCAGTACTTC. Translating it yields CASTARETQYF.

The gene calls are TRBV29-1 and TRBJ2-5; no definite D call. Germline V CDR1 and CDR2: SQVTM, ANQGSEA. The V and J ends lost 5 bases and 7 bases respectively, with 23 bases between them. The CDR3 loop spans 15 amino acids. The CDR3 DNA follows: TGCAGCGTTCACCCTGAGTGGGCCACTTCGCCGACCCAGTACTTC. It specifies CSVHPEWATSPTQYF.

The chain joins TRBV19 to TRBJ2-7; D call uncertain. This CDR3 is 14 amino acids long. V was pared by 3 bases and J by 0 bases, with 9 bases between. The germline V gene encodes CDR1 LNHDA and CDR2 SQIVND (reference sequence). The chain's CDR3 is CASSIGQFSYEQYF. Here the CDR3 DNA reads TGTGCCAGTAGTATTGGTCAGTTCTCCTACGAGCAGTACTTC.

This sequence joins TRBV7-2 and TRBJ1-5, with TRBD1 as a possible D gene (6 bases). Germline CDR1 reads SGHTA; CDR2 reads FQGNSA. V lost 1 base to trimming and J lost 4 bases, with 11 bases between them. The CDR3 has 15 residues. DNA of the CDR3: TGTGCCAGCAGCTTAGGACAGGTCAGAAATCAGCCCCAGCATTTT. Amino acid sequence: CASSLGQVRNQPQHF.

This chain connects TRBV28 to TRBJ2-5; D remains ambiguous. The V end lost 3 bases, the J end lost 3 bases, and 2 bases lay between the germline ends. Looked up from germline, CDR1 is MDHEN and CDR2 is SYDVKM. This CDR3 has 11 residues. This CDR3 is CASSFEETQYF. CDR3 coding DNA: TGTGCCAGCAGTTTCGAAGAGACCCAGTACTTC.

In regard to this clone: The junction shows a germline mismatch at one end, possibly a read error. The V call is TRBV11-2, the J call TRBJ1-5; 7 nucleotides agree with TRBD1. Looked up from germline, CDR1 is SGHAT and CDR2 is FQNNGV. The CDR3 contains 13 residues. CDR3 coding DNA: TGTGCCAGCAGCCTAGACAGGGTCGAGCCCCAGCATTTT. It translates to CASSLDRVEPQHF.

This clone occurred once. As DNA, the CDR3 is TGTGCCAGAAGCGCCCGACAGACTCAAACAGAGGTGCAGCCCCAGCATTTT. Amino acid sequence: CARSARQTQTEVQPQHF. V gene TRBV5-3 combines with J gene TRBJ1-5; the D gene is possibly TRBD1 (5 bases). Being an ORF, TRBV5-3 has a function that is uncertain. V was trimmed by 4 bases and J by 7 bases, leaving 24 bases between them. This CDR3 has 17 amino acids.

The V call is TRBV14, the J call TRBJ2-3, with 8 bases that match TRBD2. CDR1 and CDR2 from the germline V gene are SGHDN and FVKESK. The CDR3 is made up of 14 amino acids. The J segment lost 6 bases and the V segment lost 3 bases, leaving 5 bases of the junction unmatched. CDR3 nucleotides: TGTGCCAGCAGCCAGACAGCGGGGGCGGATACGCAGTATTTT. Amino acid sequence: CASSQTAGADTQYF.

This clone appeared once. The rearrangement uses TRBV9 and TRBJ2-3; D call uncertain. The V end lost 3 bases, the J end lost 8 bases, and 13 bases lay between the germline ends. The CDR3 is made up of 13 amino acids. Germline lookup yields CDR1 SGDLS and CDR2 YYNGEE. Written as DNA, the CDR3 is TGTGCCAGCAGCGCCGAGGTGGGTAGTACGCAGTATTTT. Protein product: CASSAEVGSTQYF. Variable domain in full (rest from reference TRBV9 and TRBJ2-3): DSGVTQTPKHLITATGQRVTLRCSPRSGDLSVYWYQQSLDQGLQFLIQYYNGEERAKGNILERFSAQQFPDLHSELNLSSLELGDSALYFCASSAEVGSTQYFGPGTRLTVL.

The chain links TRBV7-2 to TRBJ1-6; no firm D call. Germline V gives CDR1 SGHTA, CDR2 FQGNSA. With 1 base removed from V and 8 bases from J, the gap between germline ends came to 6 bases. CDR3 length: 13 residues. CDR3 coding DNA: TGTGCCAGCAGCTTAGAACGGGATTCACCCCTCCACTTT. Its translation is CASSLERDSPLHF. The entire variable domain, with the rest obtained from reference TRBV7-2 and TRBJ1-6, is as follows: GAGVSQSPSNKVTEKGKDVELRCDPISGHTALYWYRQSLGQGLEFLIYFQGNSAPDKSGLPSDRFSAERTGGSVSTLTIQRTQQEDSAVYLCASSLERDSPLHFGNGTRLTVT.